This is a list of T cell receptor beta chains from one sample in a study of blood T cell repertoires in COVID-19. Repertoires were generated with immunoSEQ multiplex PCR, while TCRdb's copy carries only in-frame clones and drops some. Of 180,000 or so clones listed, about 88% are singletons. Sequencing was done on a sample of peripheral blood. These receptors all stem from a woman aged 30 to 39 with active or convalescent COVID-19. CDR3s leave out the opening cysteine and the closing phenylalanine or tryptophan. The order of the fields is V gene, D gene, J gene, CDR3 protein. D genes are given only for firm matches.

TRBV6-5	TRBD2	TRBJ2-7	ASSYSRTSLYEQY
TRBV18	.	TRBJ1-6	ASSPDRYNSPLH
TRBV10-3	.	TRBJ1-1	AIKGSGALNTEAF
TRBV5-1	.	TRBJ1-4	ASSWQGRDEKLF
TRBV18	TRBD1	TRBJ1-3	ASSPPEGTDGNTIY
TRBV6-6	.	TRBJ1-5	ASSPKEGGQPPNQPQH
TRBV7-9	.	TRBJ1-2	ASSLVGARDYGYT
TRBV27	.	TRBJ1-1	ASSAPLRGTTEAF
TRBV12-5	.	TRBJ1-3	ASGLLSRDKGNTIY
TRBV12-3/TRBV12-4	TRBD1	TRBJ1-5	ASSTTGGGPQH
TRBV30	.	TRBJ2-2	AWISGGVENTGELF
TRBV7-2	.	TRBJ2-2	ASSLMAAGELF
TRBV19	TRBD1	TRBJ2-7	ASSIIVRDRGYEQY
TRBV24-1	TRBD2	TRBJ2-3	ATRGSGLARGPDTQY
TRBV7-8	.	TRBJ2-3	ASSLGVPDFYSTDTQY
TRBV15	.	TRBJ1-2	ATSRERGRGGYT
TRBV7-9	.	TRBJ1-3	ASSPPGENTIY
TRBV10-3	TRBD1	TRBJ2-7	AINRGTGQGAGEQY
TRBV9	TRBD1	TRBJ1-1	ASSGRRQGSDTEAF
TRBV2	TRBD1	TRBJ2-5	ASREDRWSETQY
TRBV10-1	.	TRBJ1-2	ASSDRVGVGYT
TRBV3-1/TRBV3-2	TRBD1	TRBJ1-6	ASSNEGAGWNSPLH
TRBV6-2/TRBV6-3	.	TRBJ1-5	ASSPPGGNQPQH
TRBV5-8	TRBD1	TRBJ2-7	ASSPNTGGRTYEQY
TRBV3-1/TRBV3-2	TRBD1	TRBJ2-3	ASSQETGPRY
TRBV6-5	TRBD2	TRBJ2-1	ASSYSALAGYEQF